This T cell receptor (beta chain) was captured by sequencing in a study of beta chain features in type 1 diabetes. Study-wide background: Age, gender, cell numbers and subset yield matched between patients and controls.

Every isolated RNA sample was fully reverse transcribed, so sequencing captured expressed TCRB transcripts. Assay used: immunoSEQ multiplex PCR; TCRdb lists only in-frame clones, some missing. The sample holds 900,000 or so clones, about a sixth seen once. Findings and caveats of the study: Reduced insertions and increased deletions marked VDJ junctions in type 1 diabetes patients.

On this clone itself: Its specificity is not known.

The sample comprised naive CD4+ T cells from blood. The receptor's source is a young woman in good health.

The CDR3 DNA follows: TGTGCCGCTGGGACAGGGAGTATGACCAGCAATCAGCCCCAGCATTTT. Encoded protein: CAAGTGSMTSNQPQHF. The chain has TRBV6-6 and TRBJ1-5, with 9 bases aligning to TRBD1. Trimming took 11 bases from V and 1 from J; bases not matched to a gene: 12. This CDR3 has 16 residues. Germline CDR1 and CDR2: MNHNY and SVGAGI (reference sequence).